A single sample is the source of the 15 T cell receptor beta chains below, sequenced in a study of blood T cells in healthy people across ages. Using a J-beta primer mix together with a sample-barcoded 5' primer, a second PCR was run for 7 to 11 cycles. TCRdb reanalysed the 5' RACE reads using MiXCR and keeps one entry per CDR3 protein. Of fewer than 2 million distinct CDR3 sequences listed, approximately 40% are singletons. Sequencing input: blood. Receptors originate from a human donor in good health.

This clonotype has a handful of counts. This chain links TRBV4-1 with TRBJ2-1, with D maybe TRBD1 (6 bases). CDR1 MGHRA and CDR2 YSYEKL come from the germline V gene. This CDR3 region has 14 residues. V was trimmed by 3 bases and J by 6 bases, leaving 12 bases between them. CDR3 in amino acids: CASSHRQVPNEQFF. As DNA, the CDR3 is TGCGCCAGCAGCCACCGACAGGTGCCCAATGAGCAGTTCTTC.

The J gene is TRBJ1-1, the V gene TRBV29-1; D not certain. The CDR3 covers 15 residues. V was shortened by 1 base and J by 5 bases, with 17 bases between the two germline ends. The germline V gene has CDR1 SQVTM and CDR2 ANQGSEA. CDR3 DNA sequence: TGCAGCGTTGAAGGGACCCCCACGGTGGGTACTGAAGCTTTCTTT. It translates to CSVEGTPTVGTEAFF.

The genes are TRBV4-1 and TRBJ1-4, with 12 bases matching TRBD1. V lost 4 bases and J lost 5; bases outside the gene matches: 5. CDR1 and CDR2 (germline): MGHRA, YSYEKL. The CDR3 totals 16 residues. The CDR3 here is CASSPGQGAWNEKLFF. CDR3 DNA: TGCGCCAGCAGCCCGGGACAGGGGGCTTGGAATGAAAAACTGTTTTTT.

This clonotype has only a few counts. The chain carries TRBV6-5 and TRBJ1-4; D uncertain. Trimming left V 0 bases short and J 0 bases short, with 8 bases between. This CDR3 has 16 residues. Germline assignment: CDR1 MNHEY and CDR2 SVGAGI. In DNA form, the CDR3 reads TGTGCCAGCAGTTACTCCAAGCCTTCAACTAATGAAAAACTGTTTTTT. Protein: CASSYSKPSTNEKLFF.

The CDR3 DNA sequence: TGCAGTGAGGCGGGAGTTGGGCATGAGCAGTTCTTC. Protein: CSEAGVGHEQFF. This chain joins TRBV20-1 and TRBJ2-1; 7 positions agree with TRBD2. The CDR3 has 12 residues. CDR1 and CDR2 (germline): DFQATT, SNEGSKA (reference sequence). V lost 7 bases and J lost 8; bases outside the gene matches: 8.

V is TRBV5-6 and J is TRBJ2-1; 13 bases are shared with TRBD2. J gave up 2 bases and V 1 base, and 6 bases lay outside the gene matches. There are 18 residues in the CDR3. Germline V gene sequence: CDR1 SGHDT, CDR2 YYEEEE. Written as DNA, the CDR3 is TGTGCCAGCAGCTTGACTAGCGGGGGGGGCCCGGCCTACAATGAGCAGTTCTTC. Amino acids: CASSLTSGGGPAYNEQFF.

This chain connects TRBV7-8 to TRBJ2-7; D is perhaps TRBD1 (6 bases). The V and J ends lost 5 bases and 12 bases respectively, with 23 bases between them. The CDR3 has 14 amino acids. Germline-derived CDR1 and CDR2 are SGHVS and FQNEAQ. The CDR3 region has the DNA TGTGCCAGCAGCGATACTATGGGACACCAACGGGGGTACTTC. Amino acids: CASSDTMGHQRGYF.

This chain connects TRBV5-1 to TRBJ2-5, with 13 bases matching TRBD2. V lost 4 bases and J lost 4; bases outside the gene matches: 10. CDR3 length equals 17 residues. Germline lookup yields CDR1 SGHRS and CDR2 YFSETQ. The CDR3 DNA follows: TGCGCCAGCAGCCCAACTAGCGGGGGGGCTTTCGGAGAGACCCAGTACTTC. The encoded protein is CASSPTSGGAFGETQYF. Together with reference TRBV5-1 and TRBJ2-5, the CDR3 gives the full variable domain: KAGVTQTPRYLIKTRGQQVTLSCSPISGHRSVSWYQQTPGQGLQFLFEYFSETQRNKGNFPGRFSGRQFSNSRSEMNVSTLELGDSALYLCASSPTSGGAFGETQYFGPGTRLLVL.

The chain has TRBV6-6 and TRBJ2-2; D gene uncertain. V was clipped by 2 bases and J by 3 bases, with 10 bases between them. Germline loops: CDR1 MNHNY, CDR2 SVGAGI (reference sequence). CDR3 size: 15 residues. The chain's CDR3 is CASSYGVSYTGELFF. DNA for the CDR3: TGTGCCAGCAGTTACGGTGTGTCGTACACCGGGGAGCTGTTTTTT.

This clonotype was recorded a few times. V gene TRBV14 combines with J gene TRBJ2-3; weak D call: TRBD2 (6 bases). Germline-derived CDR1 and CDR2 are SGHDN and FVKESK. V was trimmed by 2 bases and J by 2 bases, leaving 20 bases between them. The CDR3 covers 18 residues. The DNA of the CDR3 is TGTGCCAGCAGCCAATTTCCACGGGGGAGCAGTCCCACAGATACGCAGTATTTT. Its protein is CASSQFPRGSSPTDTQYF.

This chain links TRBV2 with TRBJ2-1; 13 nucleotides agree with TRBD2. Germline CDR1 SNHLY, CDR2 FYNNEI. V dropped 8 bases and J dropped 7; count of bases not matched to a gene: 5. CDR3 length: 14 residues. CDR3 protein: CASQLAGGRNEQFF. CDR3 in DNA: TGTGCCAGCCAACTAGCGGGGGGGCGGAATGAGCAGTTCTTC. The full variable domain, completed using reference TRBV2 and TRBJ2-1, is EPEVTQTPSHQVTQMGQEVILRCVPISNHLYFYWYRQILGQKVEFLVSFYNNEISEKSEIFDDQFSVERPDGSNFTLKIRSTKLEDSAMYFCASQLAGGRNEQFFGPGTRLTVL.

The V call is TRBV12-3 or TRBV12-4, the J call TRBJ1-5; 7 bases match TRBD1. CDR3 length: 16 residues. J gave up 6 bases and V 5 bases, and 13 bases lay outside the gene matches. The CDR3 loop is CASSQGGPAGGQPQHF. CDR3 nucleotide sequence: TGTGCCAGCAGTCAAGGCGGGCCGGCAGGGGGTCAGCCCCAGCATTTT.

Only one count was recorded for this clonotype. The chain uses TRBV6-1 and TRBJ1-5; D unclear. V lost 0 bases, J lost 5 bases, and 11 bases lay in between. CDR3 length: 15 residues. Per the germline V gene, CDR1 is MNHNS and CDR2 is SASEGT. CDR3: CASSEARHNDQPQHF. The CDR3 coding sequence is TGTGCCAGCAGTGAAGCGCGCCATAACGATCAGCCCCAGCATTTT.

This clonotype was observed a handful of times. The genes are TRBV27 and TRBJ1-2; 8 bases agree with TRBD1. Trimming cost V 5 bases and J 8 bases; bases outside gene matches: 7. CDR1 and CDR2 from the germline V gene are MNHEY and SMNVEV (reference sequence). The CDR3 covers 13 residues. CDR3 DNA: TGTGCCAGCAGTCCGGGACAGGCTCGGGGCTACACCTTC. Amino acids: CASSPGQARGYTF.

The CDR3 DNA follows: TGTGCCAGCATTATGACAGGGGCAGATACGCAGTATTTT. It encodes CASIMTGADTQYF. This chain joins TRBV28 and TRBJ2-3, with 8 bases matching TRBD1. This CDR3 has 13 residues. Germline values: CDR1 MDHEN, CDR2 SYDVKM. V shed 7 bases and J 4 bases; nucleotides not matched to a gene: 4.